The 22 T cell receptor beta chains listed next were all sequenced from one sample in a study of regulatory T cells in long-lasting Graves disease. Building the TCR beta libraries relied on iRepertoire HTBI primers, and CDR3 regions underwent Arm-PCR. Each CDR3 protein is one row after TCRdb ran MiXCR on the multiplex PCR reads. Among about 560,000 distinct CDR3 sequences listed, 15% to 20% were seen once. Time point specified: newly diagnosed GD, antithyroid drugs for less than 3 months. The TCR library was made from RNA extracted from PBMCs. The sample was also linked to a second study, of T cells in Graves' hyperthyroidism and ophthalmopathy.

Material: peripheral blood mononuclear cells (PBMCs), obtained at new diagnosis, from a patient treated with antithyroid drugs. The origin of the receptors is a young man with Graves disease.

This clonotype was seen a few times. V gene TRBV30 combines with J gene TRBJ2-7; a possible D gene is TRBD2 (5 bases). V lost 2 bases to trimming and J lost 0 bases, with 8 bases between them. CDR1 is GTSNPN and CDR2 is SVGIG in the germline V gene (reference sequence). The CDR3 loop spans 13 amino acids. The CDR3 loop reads CAWSMGSSYEQYF. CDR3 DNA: TGTGCCTGGAGTATGGGGAGCTCCTACGAGCAGTACTTC.

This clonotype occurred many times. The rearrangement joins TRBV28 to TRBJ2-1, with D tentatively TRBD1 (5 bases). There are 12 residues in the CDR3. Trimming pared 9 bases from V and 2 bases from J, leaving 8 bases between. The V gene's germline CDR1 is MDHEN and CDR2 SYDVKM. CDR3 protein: CASQGAYNEQFF. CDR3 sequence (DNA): TGTGCCAGTCAGGGTGCCTACAATGAGCAGTTCTTC.

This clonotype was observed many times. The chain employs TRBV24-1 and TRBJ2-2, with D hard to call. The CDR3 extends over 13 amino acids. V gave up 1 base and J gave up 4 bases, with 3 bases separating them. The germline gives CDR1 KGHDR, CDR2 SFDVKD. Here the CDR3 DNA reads TGTGCCACCAGTGATTTCGGCACCGGGGAGCTGTTTTTT. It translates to CATSDFGTGELFF.

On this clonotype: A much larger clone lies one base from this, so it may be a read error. CDR3 residues: CASSEAFPAYSYGYTF. Written as DNA, the CDR3 is TGTGCCAGCAGTGAAGCCTTTCCAGCCTACAGTTATGGCTACACCTTC. The chain uses TRBV6-1 and TRBJ1-2; D is unclear. The CDR3 has 16 amino acids. V was pared by 0 bases and J by 5 bases, with 16 bases between. CDR1 is MNHNS and CDR2 is SASEGT in the germline V gene.

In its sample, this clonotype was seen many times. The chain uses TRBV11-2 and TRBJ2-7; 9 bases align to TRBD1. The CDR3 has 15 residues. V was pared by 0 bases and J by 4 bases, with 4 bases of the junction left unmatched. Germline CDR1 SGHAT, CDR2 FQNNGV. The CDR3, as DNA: TGTGCCAGCAGCTTAGAGTGGGACAGGGTTTACGAGCAGTACTTC. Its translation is CASSLEWDRVYEQYF.

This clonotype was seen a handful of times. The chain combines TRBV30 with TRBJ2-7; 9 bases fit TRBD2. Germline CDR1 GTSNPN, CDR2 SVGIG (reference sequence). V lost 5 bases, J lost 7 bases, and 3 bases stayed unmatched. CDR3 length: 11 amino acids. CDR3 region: CAWDSGREQYF. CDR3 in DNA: TGTGCCTGGGACAGCGGGAGGGAGCAGTACTTC.

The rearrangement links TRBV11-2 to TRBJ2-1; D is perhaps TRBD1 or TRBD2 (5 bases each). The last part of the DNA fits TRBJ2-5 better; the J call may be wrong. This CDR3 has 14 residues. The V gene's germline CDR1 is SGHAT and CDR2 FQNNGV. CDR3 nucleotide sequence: TGTGCCAGCAGGTGGACACTGGAGGAAGAGACCCAGTACTTC. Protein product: CASRWTLEEETQYF.

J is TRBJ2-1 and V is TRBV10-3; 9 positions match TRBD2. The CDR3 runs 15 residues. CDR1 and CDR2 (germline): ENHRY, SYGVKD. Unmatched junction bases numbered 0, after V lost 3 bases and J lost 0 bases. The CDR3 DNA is TGTGCCATCAGTGATAGCGGGAGCTCCTACAATGAGCAGTTCTTC. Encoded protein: CAISDSGSSYNEQFF.

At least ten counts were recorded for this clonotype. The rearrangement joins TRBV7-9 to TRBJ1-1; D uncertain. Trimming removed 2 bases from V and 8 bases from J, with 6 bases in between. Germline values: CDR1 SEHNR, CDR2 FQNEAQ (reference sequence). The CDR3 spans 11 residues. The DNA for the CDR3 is TGTGCCAGCAGCTTAACGGTGGAAGCTTTCTTT. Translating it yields CASSLTVEAFF.

CDR3 DNA sequence: TGTGCCAGCAGTTACTTTAGCCCAGAGACCCAGTACTTC. As protein: CASSYFSPETQYF. This chain links TRBV6-2 or TRBV6-3 with TRBJ2-5; D is unclear. The V gene's germline CDR1 is MNHEY and CDR2 SVGEGT. CDR3 length equals 13 residues. The ends were cut back, 1 base at V and 4 bases at J, with 7 bases in the middle.

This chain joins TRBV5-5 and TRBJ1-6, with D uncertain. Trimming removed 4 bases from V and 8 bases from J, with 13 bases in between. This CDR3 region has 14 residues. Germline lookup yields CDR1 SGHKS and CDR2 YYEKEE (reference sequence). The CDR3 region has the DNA TGTGCCAGCAGCCACCCGAGGAGCGATTCACCCCTCCACTTT. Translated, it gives CASSHPRSDSPLHF. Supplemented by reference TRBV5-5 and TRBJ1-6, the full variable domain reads DAGVTQSPTHLIKTRGQQVTLRCSPISGHKSVSWYQQVLGQGPQFIFQYYEKEERGRGNFPDRFSARQFPNYSSELNVNALLLGDSALYLCASSHPRSDSPLHFGNGTRLTVT.

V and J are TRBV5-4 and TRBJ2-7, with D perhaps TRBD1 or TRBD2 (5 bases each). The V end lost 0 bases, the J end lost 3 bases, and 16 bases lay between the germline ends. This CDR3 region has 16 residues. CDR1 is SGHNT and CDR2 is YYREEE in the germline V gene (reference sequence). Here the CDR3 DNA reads TGTGCCAGCAGCTTGGCCGGGGCAGGCCTACACTACGAGCAGTACTTC. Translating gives CASSLAGAGLHYEQYF.

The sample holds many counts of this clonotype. This CDR3 reads CAISELREGPSSGANVLTF. In DNA form, the CDR3 reads TGTGCCATCAGTGAGTTAAGGGAGGGCCCGAGCTCTGGGGCCAACGTCCTGACTTTC. This chain joins TRBV10-3 and TRBJ2-6, with 7 bases aligning to TRBD2. Per the germline V gene, CDR1 is ENHRY and CDR2 is SYGVKD. CDR3 length equals 19 residues. Trimming cost V 1 base and J 0 bases; bases outside gene matches: 9.

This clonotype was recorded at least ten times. The CDR3: CASSPVTGSYEQYF. The DNA of the CDR3 is TGTGCCAGCAGTCCGGTTACAGGCTCCTACGAGCAGTACTTC. J is TRBJ2-7 and V is TRBV12-3 or TRBV12-4, with D possibly being TRBD1 (5 bases). The CDR3 length is 14 residues. Trimming removed 5 bases at V and 0 bases at J, with 11 bases between.

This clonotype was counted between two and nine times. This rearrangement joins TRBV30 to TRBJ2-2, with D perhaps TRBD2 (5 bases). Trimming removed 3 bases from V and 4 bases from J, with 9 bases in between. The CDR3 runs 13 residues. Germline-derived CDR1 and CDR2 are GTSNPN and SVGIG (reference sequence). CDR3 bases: TGTGCCTGGAGGGTGAGGGCCACCGGGGAGCTGTTTTTT. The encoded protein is CAWRVRATGELFF.

The CDR3 loop is CASSDRGSGANVLTF. The CDR3 nucleotides are TGTGCCAGCAGTGACAGGGGTTCTGGGGCCAACGTCCTGACTTTC. The chain couples TRBV6-1 to TRBJ2-6; tentatively, D is TRBD1 (6 bases). V was clipped by 3 bases and J by 1 base, with 7 bases between them. This CDR3 is built from 15 residues. The germline CDR1 and CDR2 sequences are MNHNS and SASEGT.

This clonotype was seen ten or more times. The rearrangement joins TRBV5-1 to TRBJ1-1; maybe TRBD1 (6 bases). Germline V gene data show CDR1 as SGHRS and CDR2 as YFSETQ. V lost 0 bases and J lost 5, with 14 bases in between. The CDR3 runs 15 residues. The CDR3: CASSLDGGAETEAFF. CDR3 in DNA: TGCGCCAGCAGCTTGGACGGGGGCGCGGAAACTGAAGCTTTCTTT.

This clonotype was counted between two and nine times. The CDR3 sequence is CASSRLDRVSSYEQYF. The CDR3 region has the DNA TGTGCCAGCAGTAGGCTGGACAGGGTGAGCTCCTACGAGCAGTACTTC. The chain recombines TRBV6-1 with TRBJ2-7; 8 bases are a match to TRBD1. The CDR3 contains 16 residues. The V segment lost 5 bases and the J segment 0 bases; nucleotides outside the gene matches: 9. Germline V gene data show CDR1 as MNHNS and CDR2 as SASEGT.

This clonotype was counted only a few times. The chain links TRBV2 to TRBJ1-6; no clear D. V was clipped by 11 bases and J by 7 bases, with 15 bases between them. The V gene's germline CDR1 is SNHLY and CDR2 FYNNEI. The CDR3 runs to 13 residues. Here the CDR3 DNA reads TGTGCCGGCGCTGGGCAGCAGAATTCACCCCTCCACTTT. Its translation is CAGAGQQNSPLHF.

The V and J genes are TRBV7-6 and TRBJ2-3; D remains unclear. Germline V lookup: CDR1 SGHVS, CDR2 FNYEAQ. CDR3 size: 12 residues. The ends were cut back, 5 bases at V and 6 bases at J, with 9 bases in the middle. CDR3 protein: CASSPELDTQYF. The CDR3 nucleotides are TGTGCCAGCAGCCCTGAGTTGGATACGCAGTATTTT.

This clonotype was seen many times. DNA of the CDR3: TGTGCCAGCATTCCGGGGGGCCGTTACGAGCAGTACTTC. This encodes CASIPGGRYEQYF. This chain joins TRBV6-1 and TRBJ2-7, with a possible D match to TRBD2 (7 bases). The CDR3 contains 13 residues. Germline V gene sequence: CDR1 MNHNS, CDR2 SASEGT. The germline V and J ends were trimmed by 7 bases and 4 bases, with 14 bases remaining between them.

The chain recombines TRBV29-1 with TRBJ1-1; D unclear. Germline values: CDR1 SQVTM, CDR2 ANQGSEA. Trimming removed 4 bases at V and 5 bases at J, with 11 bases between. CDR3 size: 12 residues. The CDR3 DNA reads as TGCAGCGTTGGGAGTCGGGGAACTGAAGCTTTCTTT. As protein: CSVGSRGTEAFF.